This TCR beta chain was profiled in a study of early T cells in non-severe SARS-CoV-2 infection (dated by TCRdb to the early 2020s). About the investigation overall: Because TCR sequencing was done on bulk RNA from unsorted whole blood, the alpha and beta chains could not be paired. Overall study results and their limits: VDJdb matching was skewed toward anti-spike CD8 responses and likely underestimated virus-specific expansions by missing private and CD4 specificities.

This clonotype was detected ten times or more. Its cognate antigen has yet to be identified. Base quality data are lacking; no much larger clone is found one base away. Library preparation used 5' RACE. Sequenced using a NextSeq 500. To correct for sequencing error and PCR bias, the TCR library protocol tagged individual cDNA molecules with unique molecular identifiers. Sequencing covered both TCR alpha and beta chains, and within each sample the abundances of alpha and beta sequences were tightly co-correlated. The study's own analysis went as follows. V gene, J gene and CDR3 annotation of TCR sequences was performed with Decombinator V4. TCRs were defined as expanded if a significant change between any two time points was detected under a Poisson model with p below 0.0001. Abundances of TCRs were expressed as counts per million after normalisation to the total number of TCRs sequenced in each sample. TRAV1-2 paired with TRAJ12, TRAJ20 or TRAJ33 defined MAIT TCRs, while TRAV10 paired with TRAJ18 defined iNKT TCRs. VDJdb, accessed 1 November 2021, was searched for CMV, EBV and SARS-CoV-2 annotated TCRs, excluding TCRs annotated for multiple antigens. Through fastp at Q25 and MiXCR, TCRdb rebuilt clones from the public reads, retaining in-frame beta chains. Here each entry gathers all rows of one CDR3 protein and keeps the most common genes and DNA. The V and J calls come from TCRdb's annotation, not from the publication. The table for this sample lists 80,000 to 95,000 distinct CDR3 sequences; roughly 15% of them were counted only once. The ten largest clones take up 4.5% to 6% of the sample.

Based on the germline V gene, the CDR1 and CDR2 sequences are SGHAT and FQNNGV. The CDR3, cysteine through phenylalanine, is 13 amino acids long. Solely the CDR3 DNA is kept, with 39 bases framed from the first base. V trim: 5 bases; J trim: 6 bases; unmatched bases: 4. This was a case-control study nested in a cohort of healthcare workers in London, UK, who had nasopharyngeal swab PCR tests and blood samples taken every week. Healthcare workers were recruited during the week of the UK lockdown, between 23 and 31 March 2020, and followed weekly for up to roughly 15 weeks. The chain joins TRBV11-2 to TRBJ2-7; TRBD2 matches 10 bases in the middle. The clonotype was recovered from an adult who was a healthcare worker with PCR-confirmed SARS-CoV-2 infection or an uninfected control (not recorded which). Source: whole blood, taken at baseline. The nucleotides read TGTGCCAGCAGCGAGAGCGGGAGGGTCGAGCAGTACTTC. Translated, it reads CASSESGRVEQYF. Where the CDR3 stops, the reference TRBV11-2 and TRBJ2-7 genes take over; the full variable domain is EAGVAQSPRYKIIEKRQSVAFWCNPISGHATLYWYQQILGQGPKLLIQFQNNGVVDDSQLPKDRFSAERLKGVDSTLKIQPAKLEDSAVYLCASSESGRVEQYFGPGTRLTVT.